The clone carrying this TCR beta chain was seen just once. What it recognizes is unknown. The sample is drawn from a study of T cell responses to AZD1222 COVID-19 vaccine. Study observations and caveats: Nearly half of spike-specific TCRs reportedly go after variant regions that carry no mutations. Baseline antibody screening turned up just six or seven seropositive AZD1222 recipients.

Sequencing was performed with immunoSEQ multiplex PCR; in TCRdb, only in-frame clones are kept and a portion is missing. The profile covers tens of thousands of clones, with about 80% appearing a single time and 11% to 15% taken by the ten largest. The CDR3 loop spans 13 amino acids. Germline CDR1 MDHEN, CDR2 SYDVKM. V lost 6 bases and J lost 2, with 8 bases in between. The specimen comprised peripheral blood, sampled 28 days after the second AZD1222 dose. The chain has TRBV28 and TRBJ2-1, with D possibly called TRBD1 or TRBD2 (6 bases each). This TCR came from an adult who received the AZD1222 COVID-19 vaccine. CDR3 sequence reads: CASSGGAYNEQFF. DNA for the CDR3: TGTGCCAGCAGCGGGGGCGCCTACAATGAGCAGTTCTTC.